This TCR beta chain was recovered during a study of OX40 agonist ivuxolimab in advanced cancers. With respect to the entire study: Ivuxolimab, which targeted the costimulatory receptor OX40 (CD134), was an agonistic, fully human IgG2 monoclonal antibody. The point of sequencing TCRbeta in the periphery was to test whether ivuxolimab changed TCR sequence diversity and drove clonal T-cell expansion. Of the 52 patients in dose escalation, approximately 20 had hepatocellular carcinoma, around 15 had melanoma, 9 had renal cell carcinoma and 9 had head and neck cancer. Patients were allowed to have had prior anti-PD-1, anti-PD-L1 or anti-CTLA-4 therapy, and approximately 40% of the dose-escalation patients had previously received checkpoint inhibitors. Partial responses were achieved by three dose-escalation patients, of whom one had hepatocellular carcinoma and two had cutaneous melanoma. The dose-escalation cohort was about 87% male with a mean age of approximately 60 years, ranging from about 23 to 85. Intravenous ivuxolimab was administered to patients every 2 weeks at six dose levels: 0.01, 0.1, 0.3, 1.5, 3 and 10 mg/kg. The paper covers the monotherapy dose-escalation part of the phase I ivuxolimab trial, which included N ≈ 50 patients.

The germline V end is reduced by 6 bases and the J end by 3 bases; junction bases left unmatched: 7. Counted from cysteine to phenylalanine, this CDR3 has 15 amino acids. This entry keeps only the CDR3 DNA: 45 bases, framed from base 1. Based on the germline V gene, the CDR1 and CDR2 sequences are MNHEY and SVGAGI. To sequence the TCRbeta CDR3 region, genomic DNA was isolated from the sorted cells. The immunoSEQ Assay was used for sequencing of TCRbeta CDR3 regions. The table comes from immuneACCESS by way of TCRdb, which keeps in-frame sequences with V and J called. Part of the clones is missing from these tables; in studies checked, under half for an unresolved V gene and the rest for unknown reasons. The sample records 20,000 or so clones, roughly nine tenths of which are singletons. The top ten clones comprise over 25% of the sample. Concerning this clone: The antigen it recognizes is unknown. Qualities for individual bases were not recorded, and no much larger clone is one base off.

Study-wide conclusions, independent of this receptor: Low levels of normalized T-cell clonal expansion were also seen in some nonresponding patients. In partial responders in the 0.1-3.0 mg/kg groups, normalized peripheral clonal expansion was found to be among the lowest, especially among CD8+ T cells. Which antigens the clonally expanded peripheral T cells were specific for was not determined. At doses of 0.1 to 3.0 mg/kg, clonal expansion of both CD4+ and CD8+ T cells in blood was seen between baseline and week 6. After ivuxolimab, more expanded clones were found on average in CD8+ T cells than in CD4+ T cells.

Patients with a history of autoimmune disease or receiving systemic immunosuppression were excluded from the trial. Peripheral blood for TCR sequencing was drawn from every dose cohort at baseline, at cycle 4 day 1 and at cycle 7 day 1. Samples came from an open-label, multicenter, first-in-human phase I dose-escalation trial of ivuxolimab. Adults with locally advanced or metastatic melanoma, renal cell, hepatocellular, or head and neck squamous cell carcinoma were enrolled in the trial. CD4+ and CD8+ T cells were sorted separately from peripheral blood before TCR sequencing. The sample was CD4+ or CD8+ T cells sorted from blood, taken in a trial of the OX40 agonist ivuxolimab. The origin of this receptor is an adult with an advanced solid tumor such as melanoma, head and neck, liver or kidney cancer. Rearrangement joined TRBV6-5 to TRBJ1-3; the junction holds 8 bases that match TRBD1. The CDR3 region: CASRLGQGYGNTIYF. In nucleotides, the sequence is TGTGCCAGCAGACTCGGACAGGGCTATGGAAACACCATATATTTT.